This T cell receptor beta chain was sequenced for a study of T cells in Graves' hyperthyroidism and ophthalmopathy. About this clonotype: The target antigen is unknown.

Regarding the study as a whole: Clonotypes that were expanded in thyroid above 0.001 mostly appeared in blood too. By a 13 V-J model, ophthalmopathy was set apart from stable hyperthyroidism. Ophthalmopathy, which appeared later, was predicted by the model a median about 6 months before onset.

Exclusion criteria comprised uncontrolled infection, other autoimmune disease, pregnancy or lactation. The CDR3 regions of TCR beta were amplified from RNA transcripts. Carried out on the TCR CDR3, a first-round RT-PCR used the HTBI primer set. In TCRdb, the multiplex PCR reads were re-called with MiXCR into one record per CDR3 protein. The sample has hundreds of thousands of distinct CDR3 sequences, about 20% seen once. The germline V gene encodes CDR1 SGHTA and CDR2 FQGNSA. V shed 1 base and J shed 3 bases, with 10 bases lying between them. This CDR3 is built from 14 residues. This chain uses TRBV7-2 with TRBJ2-7; D is perhaps TRBD1 (5 bases). The TCR sequence derives from a man aged 35 to 55 with Graves' ophthalmopathy. Material for sequencing was blood. The CDR3 region has the DNA TGTGCCAGCAGCTTAGTCAGACAGAACTACGAGCAGTACTTC. This translates into CASSLVRQNYEQYF.